What follows is one T cell receptor (beta chain) and its context. The antigen is not known. CDR1 SGHRS and CDR2 YFSETQ come from the germline V gene. This CDR3 has 14 residues. The V end was cut by 2 bases, the J end by 6 bases, with 14 bases between. The sample comes from a study of shared clonotypes between healthy human individuals. Study-wide findings and caveats: Exclusively blood specimens were collected; tissue repertoires likely differ. Naive CD4 clonotype sharing across a few donors was 5% to 6%.

TCRdb's table, derived via immunoSEQ multiplex PCR, lists solely in-frame clones and lacks some. The sample includes some 500,000 clones, 90% to 96% of them seen just once. The receptor was isolated from a woman in her 30s in good health. The V call is TRBV5-1, the J call TRBJ1-2; D unresolved. The sequencing input was naive CD4+ T cells sorted from blood. As to subset: CD45RA+ positively selected. CDR3 residues: CASSFNEGGDGYTF. The CDR3 nucleotides read TGCGCCAGCAGCTTCAACGAGGGTGGGGATGGCTACACCTTC.